Below, 28 T cell receptor beta chains from the same sample are listed, as sequenced in a study of radiation and T cells in renal cell carcinoma. Treatment defined: treatment-naive control, cytoreductive nephrectomy. Some clones are missing from TCRdb's copy, which holds only in-frame ones; the method was immunoSEQ multiplex PCR. The sample holds around 16,000 clones, roughly 54% seen once. The sequences come from tumor tissue, collected from a patient whose treatment was nephrectomy without radiotherapy. These receptor sequences come from a man between 50 and 59 years old with renal cell carcinoma.

By share of the sample, this clone is medium-sized. This sequence joins TRBV20-1 and TRBJ2-1; perhaps TRBD1 as D (6 bases). The V end was cut by 3 bases, the J end by 10 bases, with 10 bases between. Germline V gene sequence: CDR1 DFQATT, CDR2 SNEGSKA (reference sequence). This CDR3 is built from 11 residues. The CDR3 DNA reads TGCAGTGCTAGTAACAGGGAGGAGCAGTTCTTC. This gives the protein CSASNREEQFF.

The rearrangement joins TRBV15 to TRBJ2-5, with 10 nucleotides matching TRBD2. Germline lookup yields CDR1 LNHNV and CDR2 YYDKDF (reference sequence). The CDR3 length is 17 residues. V lost 4 bases and J lost 3; bases outside the gene matches: 11. CDR3: CATSILAGTTREETQYF. CDR3 bases: TGTGCCACCAGCATACTAGCGGGGACCACGAGGGAAGAGACCCAGTACTTC.

This clone is labeled large. The chain recombines TRBV27 with TRBJ1-1; maybe TRBD1 (6 bases). Germline values: CDR1 MNHEY, CDR2 SMNVEV (reference sequence). The germline V and J ends were trimmed by 6 bases and 5 bases, with 16 bases remaining between them. CDR3 size: 14 residues. In DNA form, the CDR3 reads TGTGCCAGCAGGGCCGGGGGGCGGGGAACTGAAGCTTTCTTT. Translated, it gives CASRAGGRGTEAFF.

This clone was observed a few times. This chain connects TRBV27 to TRBJ2-5; 7 bases map to TRBD1. V was clipped by 6 bases and J by 1 base; unmatched bases: 5. Germline CDR1 reads MNHEY; CDR2 reads SMNVEV (reference sequence). The CDR3 sequence is 14 residues long. This chain's CDR3 is CASRSDRVQETQYF. The CDR3 DNA sequence: TGTGCCAGCAGATCCGACAGGGTCCAAGAGACCCAGTACTTC.

The chain recombines TRBV28 with TRBJ2-7; D is unclear. V was trimmed by 3 bases and J by 1 base, leaving 19 bases between them. Germline lookup yields CDR1 MDHEN and CDR2 SYDVKM. The CDR3 is made up of 17 amino acids. As DNA, the CDR3 is TGTGCCAGCAGTTTTCCCTTCAGTGGTATAGGGTCCTACGAGCAGTACTTC. Amino acid sequence: CASSFPFSGIGSYEQYF. Using reference TRBV28 and TRBJ2-7 for the parts outside the CDR3, the full variable domain is DVKVTQSSRYLVKRTGEKVFLECVQDMDHENMFWYRQDPGLGLRLIYFSYDVKMKEKGDIPEGYSVSREKKERFSLILESASTNQTSMYLCASSFPFSGIGSYEQYFGPGTRLTVT.

The genes are TRBV28 and TRBJ1-4; D unclear. V was cut by 2 bases and J by 7 bases, with 5 bases left in between. The CDR3 extends over 12 amino acids. Per the germline V gene, CDR1 is MDHEN and CDR2 is SYDVKM. CDR3 in DNA: TGTGCCAGCAGTTTAGTTCGTGAAAAACTGTTTTTT. It specifies CASSLVREKLFF.

This rearrangement joins TRBV4-2 to TRBJ2-5; 7 bases map to TRBD1. V lost 5 bases and J lost 2; bases outside the gene matches: 8. The CDR3 runs to 15 residues. From germline, CDR1 is LGHNA and CDR2 YNFKEQ. The CDR3 protein is CASSLVGGSQETQYF. The CDR3 nucleotides read TGTGCCAGCAGCTTAGTAGGGGGCTCTCAAGAGACCCAGTACTTC.

The chain recombines TRBV28 with TRBJ1-5, with unresolved D. Trimming shortened V by 1 base and J by 5 bases, and 9 bases separated the two germline ends. The CDR3 runs 14 residues. Per the germline V gene, CDR1 is MDHEN and CDR2 is SYDVKM. The CDR3 sequence: CASSLLEGYQPQHF. In nucleotides, the CDR3 is TGTGCCAGCAGTTTATTGGAGGGTTATCAGCCCCAGCATTTT.

This chain connects TRBV9 to TRBJ2-1, with TRBD2 as a possible D gene (5 bases). V was pared by 2 bases and J by 5 bases, with 14 bases between. The CDR3 is 15 amino acids. The germline gives CDR1 SGDLS, CDR2 YYNGEE. CDR3: CASSVGGPWNNEQFF. DNA for the CDR3: TGTGCCAGCAGCGTCGGAGGCCCATGGAACAATGAGCAGTTCTTC.

The chain couples TRBV4-1 to TRBJ1-5, with D uncertain. The V and J ends lost 1 base and 6 bases respectively, with 19 bases between them. Germline CDR1 reads MGHRA; CDR2 reads YSYEKL. The CDR3 is 17 residues long. In DNA, the CDR3 is TGCGCCAGCAGCCAAGTCCACCCCCCCGGGGATAGTCAGCCCCAGCATTTT. Translation gives CASSQVHPPGDSQPQHF.

This clone occurred once. The V call is TRBV7-8, the J call TRBJ2-7, with D unresolved. Germline assignment: CDR1 SGHVS and CDR2 FQNEAQ. Trimming removed 1 base at V and 1 base at J, with 2 bases between. This CDR3 spans 12 amino acids. The CDR3 reads CASSLGSYEQYF. CDR3 coding DNA: TGTGCCAGCAGCTTAGGATCCTACGAGCAGTACTTC.

The gene calls are TRBV5-1 and TRBJ1-2; unclear D gene. This CDR3 has 15 amino acids. CDR1 is SGHRS, CDR2 YFSETQ, per germline. V was clipped by 0 bases and J by 3 bases, with 12 bases between them. CDR3 in amino acids: CASSLGQIRDYGYTF. The CDR3, as DNA: TGCGCCAGCAGCTTGGGGCAGATAAGAGACTATGGCTACACCTTC.

The chain links TRBV9 to TRBJ2-5; 16 nucleotides line up with TRBD2. CDR1 SGDLS and CDR2 YYNGEE come from the germline V gene. The CDR3 length is 16 residues. V was clipped by 2 bases and J by 4 bases; unmatched bases: 2. The CDR3 DNA reads as TGTGCCAGCAGCGTCGGGACTAGCGGGGGGGTAGAGACCCAGTACTTC. It encodes CASSVGTSGGVETQYF.

The chain has TRBV19 and TRBJ1-5; 9 nucleotides align to TRBD1. Germline V CDR1 and CDR2: LNHDA, SQIVND (reference sequence). The CDR3 is 16 amino acids. With 4 bases clipped from V and 0 bases from J, the junction kept 4 bases outside the gene matches. The CDR3 region has the DNA TGTGCCAGTAGTAAGGGACAGGGCCATAGCAATCAGCCCCAGCATTTT. This gives the protein CASSKGQGHSNQPQHF.

V and J are TRBV4-1 and TRBJ2-7; TRBD1 matches at 9 bases. The CDR3 totals 14 residues. Germline V gives CDR1 MGHRA, CDR2 YSYEKL. V lost 1 base and J lost 3; bases outside the gene matches: 1. CDR3 amino acids: CASSQGTGDYEQYF. The DNA for the CDR3 is TGCGCCAGCAGCCAAGGGACAGGGGACTACGAGCAGTACTTC.

The table lists this clone with a few counts. The chain recombines TRBV7-9 with TRBJ2-7; D is unresolved. The germline gives CDR1 SEHNR, CDR2 FQNEAQ (reference sequence). The germline V and J ends were trimmed by 5 bases and 6 bases, with 11 bases remaining between them. The CDR3 contains 12 residues. The CDR3 bases are TGTGCCAGCAGCGCCGGATGGTCCGAGCAGTACTTC. The encoded protein is CASSAGWSEQYF.

This sequence joins TRBV27 and TRBJ2-1; 10 bases fit TRBD2. Germline assignment: CDR1 MNHEY and CDR2 SMNVEV (reference sequence). The V segment lost 0 bases and the J segment 3 bases; nucleotides outside the gene matches: 5. This CDR3 spans 17 amino acids. CDR3 coding DNA: TGTGCCAGCAGTTTATCGCCTGGACTAGCGGACTACAATGAGCAGTTCTTC. It yields the protein CASSLSPGLADYNEQFF.

The chain uses TRBV7-8 and TRBJ2-1, with TRBD2 matching over 7 bases. With 5 bases clipped from V and 0 bases from J, the junction kept 16 bases outside the gene matches. Germline CDR1 SGHVS, CDR2 FQNEAQ. The length of the CDR3 is 19 residues. The CDR3 nucleotides read TGTGCCAGCAGCCAGAAACACTCCCTAGCGGACCGCTCCTACAATGAGCAGTTCTTC. This sequence encodes CASSQKHSLADRSYNEQFF.

This clone was picked up one time. The chain is built from TRBV9 and TRBJ2-6; D not certain. The CDR3 extends over 15 amino acids. Germline V gives CDR1 SGDLS, CDR2 YYNGEE. V gave up 0 bases and J gave up 0 bases, with 4 bases separating them. DNA of the CDR3: TGTGCCAGCAGCGTAGCTCGCTCTGGGGCCAACGTCCTGACTTTC. Translation: CASSVARSGANVLTF.

The chain uses TRBV28 and TRBJ2-5; tentatively, D is TRBD2 (5 bases). Between the trimmed V and J ends, which lost 9 bases and 2 bases, there was a span of 16 bases. The CDR3 has 14 amino acids. Germline V CDR1 and CDR2: MDHEN, SYDVKM. CDR3 sequence reads: CASSPLVAQETQYF. Written as DNA, the CDR3 is TGTGCCAGTTCCCCACTAGTGGCGCAAGAGACCCAGTACTTC.

The V and J genes are TRBV7-9 and TRBJ2-5; the D is unclear. Germline V gene lookup returns CDR1 SEHNR and CDR2 FQNEAQ (reference sequence). This CDR3 is built from 12 residues. V lost 4 bases and J 5 bases, leaving 8 bases between the germline ends. The CDR3 is CASSSVGETQYF. The CDR3, as DNA: TGTGCCAGCAGCTCAGTGGGGGAGACCCAGTACTTC.

This clone is categorized as medium-sized. This rearrangement joins TRBV2 to TRBJ1-2; no firm D call. The germline CDR1 and CDR2 sequences are SNHLY and FYNNEI. The V end lost 4 bases, the J end lost 1 base, and 7 bases lay between the germline ends. This CDR3 region has 13 residues. The CDR3 DNA follows: TGTGCCAGCAGTGTTGGCAATAACTATGGCTACACCTTC. This encodes CASSVGNNYGYTF.

This clone occurred many times. The DNA for the CDR3 is TGCGCCAGCAGTACAATGACAGTAGAAGCTTTCTTT. Translated, it gives CASSTMTVEAFF. The genes are TRBV10-2 and TRBJ1-1; D possibly corresponds to TRBD1 (5 bases). CDR1 is WSHSY, CDR2 SAAADI, per germline. The V end lost 5 bases, the J end lost 8 bases, and 12 bases lay between the germline ends. The CDR3 covers 12 residues.

This clone is classed as medium-sized (0.01 to 0.1%). The chain has TRBV4-1 and TRBJ1-2; TRBD1 matches at 11 bases. V lost 0 bases, J lost 1 base, and 7 bases stayed unmatched. Germline lookup yields CDR1 MGHRA and CDR2 YSYEKL. The CDR3 is made up of 18 amino acids. In DNA, the CDR3 is TGCGCCAGCAGCCAAGATGGGGACAGGGGGTTGCTTAACTATGGCTACACCTTC. Translated, it gives CASSQDGDRGLLNYGYTF.

Here the CDR3 DNA reads TGTGCCAGTAGTATTAGGGAGAAAACTAACTATGGCTACACCTTC. Residues: CASSIREKTNYGYTF. The J gene is TRBJ1-2, the V gene TRBV19; D gene ambiguous. This CDR3 has 15 residues. The germline V gene has CDR1 LNHDA and CDR2 SQIVND (reference sequence). Between the trimmed V and J ends, which lost 3 bases and 0 bases, there was a span of 11 bases.

The rearrangement joins TRBV4-1 to TRBJ2-2; TRBD1 is a possible D gene (5 bases). Germline V gives CDR1 MGHRA, CDR2 YSYEKL. V lost 0 bases and J lost 1, with 9 bases in between. The CDR3 extends over 16 amino acids. The CDR3 sequence: CASSQDWGLNTGELFF. The CDR3 DNA follows: TGCGCCAGCAGCCAAGATTGGGGCCTGAACACCGGGGAGCTGTTTTTT.

There are a few counts of this clone. The V gene is TRBV7-2, the J gene TRBJ1-4, with 8 nucleotides matching TRBD1. The CDR3 extends over 15 amino acids. The trim removed 3 bases at V and 3 bases at J, leaving 3 bases unmatched. Germline V gives CDR1 SGHTA, CDR2 FQGNSA. CDR3 protein: CASSFQGAANEKLFF. DNA of the CDR3: TGTGCCAGCAGCTTCCAGGGGGCGGCTAATGAAAAACTGTTTTTT. Using reference TRBV7-2 and TRBJ1-4 for the parts outside the CDR3, the full variable domain is GAGVSQSPSNKVTEKGKDVELRCDPISGHTALYWYRQSLGQGLEFLIYFQGNSAPDKSGLPSDRFSAERTGGSVSTLTIQRTQQEDSAVYLCASSFQGAANEKLFFGSGTQLSVL.

The sample holds a few counts of this clone. This sequence joins TRBV7-9 and TRBJ2-2; 8 positions match TRBD2. V trimming: 5 bases; J trimming: 4 bases; junction bases outside the gene matches: 12. CDR1 and CDR2 from the germline V gene are SEHNR and FQNEAQ (reference sequence). There are 17 residues in the CDR3. This CDR3 is CASSPIGFSGATGELFF. CDR3 DNA: TGTGCCAGCAGCCCTATAGGGTTTAGCGGGGCCACCGGGGAGCTGTTTTTT.